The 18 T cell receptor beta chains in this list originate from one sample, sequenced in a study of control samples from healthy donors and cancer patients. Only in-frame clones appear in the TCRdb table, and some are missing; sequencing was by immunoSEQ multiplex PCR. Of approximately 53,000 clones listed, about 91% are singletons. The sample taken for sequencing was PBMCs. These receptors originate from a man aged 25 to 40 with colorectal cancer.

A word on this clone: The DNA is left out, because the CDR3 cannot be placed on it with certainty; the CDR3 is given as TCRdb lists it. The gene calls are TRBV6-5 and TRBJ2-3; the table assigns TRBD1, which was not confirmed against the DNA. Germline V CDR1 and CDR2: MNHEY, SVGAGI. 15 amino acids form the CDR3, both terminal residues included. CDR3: CASTSGQGWTDTQYF.

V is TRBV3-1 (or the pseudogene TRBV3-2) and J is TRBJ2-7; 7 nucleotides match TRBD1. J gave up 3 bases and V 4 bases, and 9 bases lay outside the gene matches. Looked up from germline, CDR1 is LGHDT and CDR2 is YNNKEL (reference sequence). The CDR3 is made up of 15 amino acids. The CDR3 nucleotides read TGTGCCAGCAGCCGTAACCGGGACAGCTACTACGAGCAGTACTTC. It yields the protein CASSRNRDSYYEQYF.

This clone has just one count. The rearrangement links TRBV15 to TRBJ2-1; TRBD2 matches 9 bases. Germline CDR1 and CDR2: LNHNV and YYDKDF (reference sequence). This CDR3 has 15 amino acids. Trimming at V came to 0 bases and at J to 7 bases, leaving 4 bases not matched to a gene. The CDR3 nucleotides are TGTGCCACCAGCAGAGAGGCGGGGGGGGATAATGAGCAGTTCTTC. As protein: CATSREAGGDNEQFF.

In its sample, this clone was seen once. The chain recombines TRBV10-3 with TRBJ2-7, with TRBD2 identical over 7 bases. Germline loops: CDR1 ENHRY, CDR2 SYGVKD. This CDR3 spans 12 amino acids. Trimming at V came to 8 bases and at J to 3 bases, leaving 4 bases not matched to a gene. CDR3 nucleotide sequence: TGTGCCATCGGGGAGGGATTCTACGAGCAGTACGTC. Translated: CAIGEGFYEQYV.

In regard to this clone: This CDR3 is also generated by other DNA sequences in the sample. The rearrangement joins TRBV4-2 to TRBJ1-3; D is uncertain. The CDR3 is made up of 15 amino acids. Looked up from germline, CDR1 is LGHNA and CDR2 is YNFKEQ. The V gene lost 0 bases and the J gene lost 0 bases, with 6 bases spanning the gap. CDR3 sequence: CASSQDRSSGNTIYF. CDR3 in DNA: TGTGCCAGCAGCCAAGATCGGAGCTCTGGAAACACCATATATTTT.

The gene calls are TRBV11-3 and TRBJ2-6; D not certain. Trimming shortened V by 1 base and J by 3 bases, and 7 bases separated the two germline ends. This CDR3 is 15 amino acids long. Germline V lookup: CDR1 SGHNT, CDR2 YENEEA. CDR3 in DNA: TGTGCCAGCAGCTTAGGGGTAGATGGGGCCAACGTCCTGACTTTC. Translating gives CASSLGVDGANVLTF.

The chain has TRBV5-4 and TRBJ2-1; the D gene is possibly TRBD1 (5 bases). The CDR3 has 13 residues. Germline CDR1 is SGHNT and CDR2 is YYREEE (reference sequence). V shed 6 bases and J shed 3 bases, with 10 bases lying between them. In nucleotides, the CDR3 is TGTGCCAGCACCCTCGACAGCTACAATGAGCAGTTCTTC. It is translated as CASTLDSYNEQFF.

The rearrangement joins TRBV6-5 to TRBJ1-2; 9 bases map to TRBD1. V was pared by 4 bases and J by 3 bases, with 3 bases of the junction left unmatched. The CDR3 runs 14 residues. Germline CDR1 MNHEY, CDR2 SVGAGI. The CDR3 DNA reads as TGTGCCAGCAGTTTACGACAGGGGGACTATGGCTACACCTTC. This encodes CASSLRQGDYGYTF.

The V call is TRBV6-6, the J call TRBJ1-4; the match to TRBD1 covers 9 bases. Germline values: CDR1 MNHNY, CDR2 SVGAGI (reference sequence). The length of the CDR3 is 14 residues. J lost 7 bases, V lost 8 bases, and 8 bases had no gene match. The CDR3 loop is CASSGTGMGEKLFF. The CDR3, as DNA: TGTGCCAGCTCGGGGACAGGGATGGGTGAAAAACTGTTTTTT.

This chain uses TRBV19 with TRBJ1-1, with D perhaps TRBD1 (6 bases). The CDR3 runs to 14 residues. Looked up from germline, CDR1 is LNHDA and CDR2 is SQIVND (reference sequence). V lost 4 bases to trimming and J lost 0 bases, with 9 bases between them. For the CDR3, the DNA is TGTGCCAGTAGTAGAGGGGGACTGAACACTGAAGCTTTCTTT. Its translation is CASSRGGLNTEAFF. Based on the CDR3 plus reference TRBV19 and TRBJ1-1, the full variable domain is DGGITQSPKYLFRKEGQNVTLSCEQNLNHDAMYWYRQDPGQGLRLIYYSQIVNDFQKGDIAEGYSVSREKKESFPLTVTSAQKNPTAFYLCASSRGGLNTEAFFGQGTRLTVV.

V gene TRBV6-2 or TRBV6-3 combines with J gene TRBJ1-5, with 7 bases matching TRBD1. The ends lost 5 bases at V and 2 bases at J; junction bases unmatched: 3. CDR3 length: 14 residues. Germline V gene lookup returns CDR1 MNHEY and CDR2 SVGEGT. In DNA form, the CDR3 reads TGTGCCAGCAGTGACGGACAGGGCAATCAGCCCCAGCATTTT. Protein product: CASSDGQGNQPQHF.

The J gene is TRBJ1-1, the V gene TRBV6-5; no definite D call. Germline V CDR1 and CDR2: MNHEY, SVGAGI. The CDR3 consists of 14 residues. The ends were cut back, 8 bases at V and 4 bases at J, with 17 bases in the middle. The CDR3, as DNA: TGTGCCAGCGGCCTTGGACTGGAGGTCACTGAAGCTTTCTTT. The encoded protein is CASGLGLEVTEAFF.

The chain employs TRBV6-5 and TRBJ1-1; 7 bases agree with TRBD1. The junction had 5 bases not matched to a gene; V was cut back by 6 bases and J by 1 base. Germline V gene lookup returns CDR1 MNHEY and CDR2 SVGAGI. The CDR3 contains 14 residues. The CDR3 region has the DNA TGTGCCAGCAGAAGAGGACAGGCGAACACTGAAGCTTTCTTT. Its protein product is CASRRGQANTEAFF.

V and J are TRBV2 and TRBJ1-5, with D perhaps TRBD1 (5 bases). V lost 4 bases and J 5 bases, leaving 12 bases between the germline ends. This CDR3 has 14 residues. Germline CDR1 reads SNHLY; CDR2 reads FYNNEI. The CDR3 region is CASSALPGDQPQHF. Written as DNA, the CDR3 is TGTGCCAGCAGTGCTCTTCCGGGGGATCAGCCCCAGCATTTT.

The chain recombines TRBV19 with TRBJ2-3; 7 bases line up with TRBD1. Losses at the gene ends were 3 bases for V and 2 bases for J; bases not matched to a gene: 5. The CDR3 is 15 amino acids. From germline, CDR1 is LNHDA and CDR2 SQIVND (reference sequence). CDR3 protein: CASSISKGATDTQYF. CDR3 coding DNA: TGTGCCAGTAGTATCAGTAAGGGGGCCACAGATACGCAGTATTTT.

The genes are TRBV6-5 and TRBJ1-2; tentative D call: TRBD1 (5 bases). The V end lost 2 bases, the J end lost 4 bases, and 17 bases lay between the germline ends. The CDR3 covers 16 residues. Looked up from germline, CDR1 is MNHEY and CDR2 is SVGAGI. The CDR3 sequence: CASSYRDRQIFYGYTF. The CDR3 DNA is TGTGCCAGCAGTTACCGTGACCGACAGATTTTCTATGGCTACACCTTC.

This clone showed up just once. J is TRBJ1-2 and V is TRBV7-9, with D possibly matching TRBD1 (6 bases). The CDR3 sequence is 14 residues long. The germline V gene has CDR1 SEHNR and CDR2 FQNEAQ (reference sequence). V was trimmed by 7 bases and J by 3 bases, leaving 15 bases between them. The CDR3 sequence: CASTSGEGDYGYTF. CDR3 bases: TGTGCCAGCACCTCAGGGGAAGGAGACTATGGCTACACCTTC.

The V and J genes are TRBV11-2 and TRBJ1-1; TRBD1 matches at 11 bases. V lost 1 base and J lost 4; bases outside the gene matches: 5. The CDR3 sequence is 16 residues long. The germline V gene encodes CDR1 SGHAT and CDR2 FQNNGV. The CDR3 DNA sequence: TGTGCCAGCAGCTTAGGGACAGGGGGCGCGGGCACTGAAGCTTTCTTT. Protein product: CASSLGTGGAGTEAFF.